Each of the 5 T cell receptor beta chains below was sequenced from the same sample in a study of CD8+ T cells in alopecia areata. Reverse transcription of extracted RNA yielded cDNA, which provided the sequencing template. TCRdb's copy holds only in-frame clones and misses some; the assay was immunoSEQ multiplex PCR. The sample consists of roughly 150,000 clones, around half of them appearing once. The sequences come from CD8+ T cells sorted from blood, collected at week 0. These receptors all stem from a human donor with alopecia areata.

The chain has TRBV6-1 and TRBJ2-6; 9 nucleotides align to TRBD1. The length of the CDR3 is 16 residues. With V trimmed by 4 bases and J by 4 bases, 5 bases remained unmatched. CDR1 is MNHNS and CDR2 is SASEGT in the germline V gene. The CDR3 protein is CASSGNRGHGANVLTF. The CDR3 DNA reads TGTGCCAGCAGTGGAAACAGGGGGCACGGGGCCAACGTCCTGACTTTC.

The chain has TRBV7-8 and TRBJ2-3; 12 bases line up with TRBD2. V trimming: 5 bases; J trimming: 0 bases; junction bases outside the gene matches: 3. Germline V gene sequence: CDR1 SGHVS, CDR2 FQNEAQ. CDR3 length: 16 amino acids. Here the CDR3 reads CASSRTSGESTDTQYF. The CDR3 DNA reads as TGTGCCAGCAGCCGGACTAGCGGGGAAAGCACAGATACGCAGTATTTT.

V and J are TRBV15 and TRBJ2-7; TRBD1 agrees at 9 bases. With V trimmed by 5 bases and J by 0 bases, 5 bases remained unmatched. The CDR3 length is 15 residues. CDR1 is LNHNV and CDR2 is YYDKDF in the germline V gene (reference sequence). The CDR3 bases are TGTGCCACCAGCCCTGGGACAGGGAGCTCCTACGAGCAGTACTTC. It is translated as CATSPGTGSSYEQYF.

This clone was recorded only once. The rearrangement uses TRBV30 and TRBJ1-5; D is ambiguous. The CDR3 contains 13 residues. Per the germline V gene, CDR1 is GTSNPN and CDR2 is SVGIG (reference sequence). Deletions cut 2 bases from V and 4 bases from J, with 9 bases between. The DNA of the CDR3 is TGTGCCTGGAGTACCGACGGAAATCAGCCCCAGCATTTT. It is translated as CAWSTDGNQPQHF.

This chain links TRBV7-9 with TRBJ1-2; no definite D call. V was cut by 3 bases and J by 8 bases, with 7 bases left in between. The CDR3 is made up of 11 amino acids. Germline V gene sequence: CDR1 SEHNR, CDR2 FQNEAQ (reference sequence). The CDR3 DNA follows: TGTGCCAGCAGCTTTAACGCCGGCTACACCTTC. Its translation: CASSFNAGYTF.